The T cell receptor beta chain under discussion was sequenced for a study of T cells in localized non-small cell lung cancer. Libraries were prepared by immunoSEQ multiplex PCR; TCRdb keeps only in-frame clonotypes and omits some of them. Of 55,000 to 75,000 clones in the sample, 91% were seen once. CDR1 is MNHEY and CDR2 is SVGAGI in the germline V gene. This CDR3 contains 14 residues. V was clipped by 2 bases and J by 5 bases; unmatched bases: 5. The sequence was obtained from a man between 40 and 70 years old with stage I lung adenocarcinoma. The input for sequencing was peripheral blood, taken before any cancer treatment. This rearrangement joins TRBV6-5 to TRBJ1-1; 7 positions agree with TRBD1. CDR3 DNA sequence: TGTGCCAGCAGTTACAGGACAGGCTGGACTGAAGCTTTCTTT. It encodes CASSYRTGWTEAFF.